The 9 T cell receptor beta chains in this list originate from one sample, sequenced in a study of Ad26.COV2.S vaccination and SARS-CoV-2 variants. Assay used: immunoSEQ multiplex PCR; TCRdb lists only in-frame clones, some missing. The sample yields some 180,000 clones, around 88% seen once. This specimen was peripheral blood, taken after recovery from COVID-19. The source is a human donor who had recovered from COVID-19.

The chain recombines TRBV7-9 with TRBJ2-3; 14 positions match TRBD2. There are 16 residues in the CDR3. Germline CDR1 reads SEHNR; CDR2 reads FQNEAQ (reference sequence). Trimming at V came to 5 bases and at J to 5 bases, leaving 6 bases not matched to a gene. CDR3 residues: CASSQTSGGAVDTQYF. The CDR3 region has the DNA TGTGCCAGCAGCCAGACTAGCGGGGGGGCGGTAGATACGCAGTATTTT.

J is TRBJ2-2 and V is TRBV5-5, with 8 bases identical to TRBD2. The CDR3 runs 15 residues. V dropped 7 bases and J dropped 5; count of bases not matched to a gene: 10. Germline CDR1 SGHKS, CDR2 YYEKEE (reference sequence). DNA for the CDR3: TGTGCCAGCGTTAGGGCGGGGGGACGGACCGGGGAGCTGTTTTTT. Residues: CASVRAGGRTGELFF.

The chain links TRBV3-1 (or the pseudogene TRBV3-2) to TRBJ2-7; no definite D call. CDR3 size: 15 residues. V was trimmed by 1 base and J by 1 base, leaving 11 bases between them. Germline V CDR1 and CDR2: LGHDT, YNNKEL (reference sequence). The CDR3 loop reads CASSQVRISSYEQYF. CDR3 coding DNA: TGTGCCAGCAGCCAAGTTCGAATTAGTTCCTACGAGCAGTACTTC.

As regards this clone: The sample has other DNA sequences that encode this CDR3 too. The chain has TRBV19 and TRBJ2-1, with TRBD2 identical over 8 bases. J was trimmed by 4 bases and V by 0 bases; bases with no gene match: 2. The CDR3 spans 15 residues. Germline lookup yields CDR1 LNHDA and CDR2 SQIVND (reference sequence). The CDR3 spells CASSIDRGGYNEQFF. As DNA, the CDR3 is TGTGCCAGTAGTATAGATCGGGGGGGATACAATGAGCAGTTCTTC.

A note on this clone: This same CDR3 is encoded by further DNA sequences in the sample. The V call is TRBV12-3 or TRBV12-4, the J call TRBJ1-1; the D is unclear. There are 13 residues in the CDR3. V lost 3 bases and J lost 1, with 6 bases in between. CDR3 DNA: TGTGCCAGCAGTTTTAGCGGGAACACTGAAGCTTTCTTT. Translation gives CASSFSGNTEAFF.

The V gene is TRBV7-3, the J gene TRBJ2-1, with 16 bases identical to TRBD2. The CDR3 sequence is 15 residues long. Unmatched junction bases numbered 5, after V lost 6 bases and J lost 9 bases. Looked up from germline, CDR1 is SGHTA and CDR2 is FQGTGA. The CDR3 is CASSSGTSGRGEQFF. In DNA, the CDR3 is TGTGCCAGCAGTTCCGGGACTAGCGGGAGGGGTGAGCAGTTCTTC.

About this clone itself: This sample includes further DNA sequences coding for the same CDR3. The rearrangement uses TRBV18 and TRBJ2-5; no clear D gene. This CDR3 comprises 12 residues. V lost 0 bases and J 4 bases, leaving 3 bases between the germline ends. From germline, CDR1 is KGHSH and CDR2 LQKENI. CDR3 sequence (DNA): TGTGCCAGCTCACCACCGGGAGAGACCCAGTACTTC. It is translated as CASSPPGETQYF.

The chain has TRBV11-1 and TRBJ2-7; TRBD1 might be the D (7 bases). Germline V gives CDR1 SGHAT, CDR2 FQDESV (reference sequence). Deletions cut 7 bases from V and 6 bases from J, with 22 bases between. The CDR3 consists of 15 residues. This CDR3 is CASTAGGRGRVEQYF. In nucleotides, the CDR3 is TGTGCCAGCACCGCCGGGGGAAGGGGGCGTGTCGAGCAGTACTTC.

The rearrangement joins TRBV27 to TRBJ1-2; 7 bases agree with TRBD1. V shed 2 bases, J shed 5 bases, and the junction held 2 bases outside the gene matches. Germline assignment: CDR1 MNHEY and CDR2 SMNVEV (reference sequence). This CDR3 spans 13 amino acids. The CDR3 loop reads CASSLGRGYGYTF. The CDR3 DNA follows: TGTGCCAGCAGTTTAGGCAGGGGGTATGGCTACACCTTC.